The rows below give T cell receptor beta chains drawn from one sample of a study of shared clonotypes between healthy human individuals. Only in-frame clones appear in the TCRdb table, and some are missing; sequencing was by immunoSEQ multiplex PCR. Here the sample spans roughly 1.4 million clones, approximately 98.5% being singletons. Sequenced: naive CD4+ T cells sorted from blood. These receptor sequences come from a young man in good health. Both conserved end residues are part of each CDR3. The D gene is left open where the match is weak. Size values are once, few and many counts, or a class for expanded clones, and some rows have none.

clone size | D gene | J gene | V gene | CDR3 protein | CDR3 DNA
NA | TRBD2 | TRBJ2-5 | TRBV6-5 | CASSPAGRGRETQYF | TGTGCCAGCAGCCCGGCGGGGAGGGGCAGAGAGACCCAGTACTTC
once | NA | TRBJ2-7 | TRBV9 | CASSWDGRSYEQYF | TGTGCCAGCAGCTGGGACGGAAGGTCCTACGAGCAGTACTTC
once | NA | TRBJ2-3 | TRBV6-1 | CASSRDFTDTQYF | TGTGCCAGCAGCCGGGACTTCACAGATACGCAGTATTTT
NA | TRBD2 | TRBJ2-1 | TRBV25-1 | CASSNSGRAIDEQFF | TGTGCCAGCAGTAATAGCGGGAGGGCCATCGATGAGCAGTTCTTC
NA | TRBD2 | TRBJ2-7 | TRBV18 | CASSPPGGGSYEQYF | TGTGCCAGCTCACCACCGGGCGGGGGTTCCTACGAGCAGTACTTC
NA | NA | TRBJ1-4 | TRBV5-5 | CASSLRGGSNEKLFF | TGTGCCAGCAGCCTCCGTGGAGGCAGCAATGAAAAACTGTTTTTT
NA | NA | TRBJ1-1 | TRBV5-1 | CASSPPGQMNTEAFF | TGCGCCAGCTCCCCTCCCGGGCAGATGAACACTGAAGCTTTCTTT
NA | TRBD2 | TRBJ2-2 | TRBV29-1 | CSVVSRGVTGELFF | TGCAGCGTTGTGTCTCGGGGGGTCACCGGGGAGCTGTTTTTT
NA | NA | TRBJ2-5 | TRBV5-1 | CASSLGQRETQYF | TGCGCCAGCAGCTTAGGACAGAGGGAGACCCAGTACTTC
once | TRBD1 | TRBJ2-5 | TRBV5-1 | CASHRTGTTQETQYF | TGCGCCAGCCATCGGACAGGGACAACCCAAGAGACCCAGTACTTC
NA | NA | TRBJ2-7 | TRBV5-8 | CASSRGLNYEQYF | TGTGCCAGCAGCCGGGGCCTCAACTACGAGCAGTACTTC
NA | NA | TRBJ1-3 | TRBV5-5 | CASSLAIPNSGNTIYF | TGTGCCAGCAGCTTGGCTATACCAAACTCTGGAAACACCATATATTTT
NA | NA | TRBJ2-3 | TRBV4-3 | CASSQGTDSYTDTQYF | TGCGCCAGCAGCCAAGGGACCGACAGCTACACAGATACGCAGTATTTT
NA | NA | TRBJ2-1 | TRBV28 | CASSFERLSYNEQFF | TGTGCCAGCAGTTTTGAGCGCCTCTCCTACAATGAGCAGTTCTTC
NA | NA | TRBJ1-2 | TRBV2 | CASDLLGYGYTF | TGTGCCAGCGACCTCTTGGGCTATGGCTACACCTTC
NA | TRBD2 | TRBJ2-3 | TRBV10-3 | CAISVSGGRTDTQYF | TGTGCCATCAGTGTGTCGGGAGGACGCACAGATACGCAGTATTTT
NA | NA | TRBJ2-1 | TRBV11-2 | CASSFLLGSGLAGNEQFF | TGTGCCAGCAGCTTTCTCTTAGGGTCGGGTTTGGCAGGTAATGAGCAGTTCTTC
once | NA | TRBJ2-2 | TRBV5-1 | CASSLVENTGELFF | TGCGCCAGCAGCTTGGTTGAGAACACCGGGGAGCTGTTTTTT
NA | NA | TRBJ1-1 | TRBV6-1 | CASSIEVYTEAFF | TGTGCCAGCAGTATTGAGGTATACACTGAAGCTTTCTTT
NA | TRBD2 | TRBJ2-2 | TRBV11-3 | CASSLAVNTGELFF | TGTGCCAGCAGCCTAGCGGTGAACACCGGGGAGCTGTTTTTT
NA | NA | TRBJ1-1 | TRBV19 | CASSIEGMNTEAFF | TGTGCCAGTAGTATTGAAGGGATGAACACTGAAGCTTTCTTT
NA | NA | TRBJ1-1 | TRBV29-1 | CSAISQGTEAFF | TGCAGCGCCATTTCGCAGGGCACTGAAGCTTTCTTT
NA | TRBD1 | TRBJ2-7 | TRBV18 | CASSRLGQGSDEQYF | TGTGCCAGCTCACGCTTGGGACAGGGTTCGGACGAGCAGTACTTC
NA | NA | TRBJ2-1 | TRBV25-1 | CASSEYTGYLGEQFF | TGTGCCAGCAGTGAATATACAGGTTACTTGGGTGAGCAGTTCTTC
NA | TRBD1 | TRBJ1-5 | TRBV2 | CASSDDLTGGRPQHF | TGTGCCAGCAGTGACGACCTGACAGGGGGTCGGCCCCAGCATTTT
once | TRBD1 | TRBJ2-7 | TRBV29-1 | CSVVYRGAKYEQYF | TGCAGCGTTGTGTACAGGGGGGCTAAGTACGAGCAGTACTTC
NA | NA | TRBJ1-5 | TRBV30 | CAWSTLDQPQHF | TGTGCCTGGAGCACACTTGATCAGCCCCAGCATTTT
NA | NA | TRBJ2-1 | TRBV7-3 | CASSPTAFGEQFF | TGTGCCAGCAGTCCGACCGCTTTCGGTGAGCAGTTCTTC
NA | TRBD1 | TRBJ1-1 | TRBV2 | CASSDRGLEAFF | TGTGCCAGCAGCGACAGGGGCCTTGAAGCTTTCTTT
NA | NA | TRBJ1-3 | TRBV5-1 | CASSSDSRSGNTIYF | TGCGCCAGCAGCTCGGACAGCCGCTCTGGAAACACCATATATTTT
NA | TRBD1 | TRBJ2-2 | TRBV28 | CASTSVGTGGVTGELFF | TGTGCCAGCACCTCGGTGGGGACAGGGGGTGTCACCGGGGAGCTGTTTTTT
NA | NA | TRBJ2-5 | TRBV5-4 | CASTTGLAQQETQYF | TGTGCCAGCACCACCGGTCTGGCCCAGCAAGAGACCCAGTACTTC